The table lists the clone carrying this T cell receptor (beta chain) with many counts. This specimen belongs to a study of spatial heterogeneity in lung cancer. Described time point: sample taken at primary tumor resection. The donor population consisted of under 75 patients with untreated, early-stage non-small cell lung cancer. CDR1 is SGDLS, CDR2 YYNGEE, per germline. The CDR3 runs 14 residues. V was pared by 4 bases and J by 3 bases, with 4 bases of the junction left unmatched. Via MiXCR, TCRdb re-called the 5' RACE reads, giving one row per CDR3 protein. Among tens of thousands of distinct CDR3 sequences listed, 10% to 15% were seen once.

This receptor was taken from a male donor with early-stage non-small cell lung cancer. This chain joins TRBV9 and TRBJ2-7; TRBD1 agrees at 10 bases. The sample in question was PBMCs, obtained at surgery. The CDR3 reads CASSPRTGGYEQYF. The CDR3 coding sequence is TGTGCCAGCAGCCCACGGACAGGGGGCTACGAGCAGTACTTC.